This T cell receptor (beta chain) was sequenced during a study of tumor and adjacent non-tumor tissue in lung cancer. Across the study: Patients were aged roughly 31 to 76, 10 men and a handful of women, stage I to III. Findings and caveats of the study: Tumor TCR diversity, when higher, was linked to shorter survival. Top 100 clones took a larger repertoire share in normal lung. Compared with tumor, normal lung showed significantly lower TCR diversity.

TCRbeta libraries were built with three rounds of nested PCR, modified from ARM-PCR. MiXCR, applied by TCRdb to the multiplex PCR reads, yields one record per CDR3 protein. The sample lists fewer than 100,000 distinct CDR3 sequences; 65% to 85% were seen once. This sample's RNA came from whole unsorted tissue. More than 3 cm separated this lung sample from the edge of the tumor. About this clonotype: Its antigen remains unidentified.

The sequenced material came from distant non-tumor lung tissue. This clonotype was sampled from a man aged 55 to 69 with non-small cell lung cancer.

CDR3 in amino acids: CASSYSPSTPYEQYF. The CDR3 DNA sequence: TGTGCCAGCAGTTACTCACCCAGTACGCCCTACGAGCAGTACTTC. The rearrangement uses TRBV6-5 and TRBJ2-7; D uncertain. Germline assignment: CDR1 MNHEY and CDR2 SVGAGI. Trimming removed 0 bases from V and 2 bases from J, with 11 bases in between. The CDR3 extends over 15 amino acids.